The 13 T cell receptor beta chains given below trace back to one sample, sequenced in a study of cytomegalovirus exposure and HLA in healthy donors. In the PCR, 60 Vbeta and 13 Jbeta primers were used. Profiling relied on immunoSEQ multiplex PCR, and the TCRdb table lists in-frame clones only, not all of them. The sample lists 130,000 or so clones; roughly 79% were seen once. Sequencing was done on a sample of PBMCs. The receptor source for this set is a woman between 18 and 30 years old in good health and CMV-seronegative.

V is TRBV29-1 and J is TRBJ1-2, with D uncertain. The CDR3 sequence is 12 residues long. CDR1 is SQVTM, CDR2 ANQGSEA, per germline. The CDR3: CTLEGSGGGYTF. CDR3 DNA: TGCACCCTCGAGGGATCAGGAGGTGGCTACACCTTC.

This chain joins TRBV27 and TRBJ2-7; D is perhaps TRBD2 (5 bases). Germline V lookup: CDR1 MNHEY, CDR2 SMNVEV (reference sequence). The ends were cut back, 6 bases at V and 0 bases at J, with 12 bases in the middle. This CDR3 region has 14 residues. The CDR3 sequence is CASSSTGSSYEQYF. CDR3 in DNA: TGTGCCAGCAGCAGCACGGGAAGCTCCTACGAGCAGTACTTC.

Relative to its sample, this clone is medium-sized (0.01 to 0.1%). This chain joins TRBV5-3 and TRBJ2-1; 12 bases are shared with TRBD2. TRBV5-3 is an open reading frame whose function is uncertain. The junction had 4 bases not matched to a gene; V was cut back by 1 base and J by 8 bases. There are 15 residues in the CDR3. The DNA of the CDR3 is TGTGCCAGAAGCTTGAGGACTAGCGGGACCCATGAGCAGTTCTTC. Its protein is CARSLRTSGTHEQFF.

The chain employs TRBV6-5 and TRBJ2-7, with 7 bases that match TRBD1. After removal of 0 bases from V and 6 bases from J, the junction contained 2 bases not matched to a gene. Germline CDR1 is MNHEY and CDR2 is SVGAGI. The CDR3 loop spans 13 amino acids. The CDR3 nucleotides read TGTGCCAGCAGTTACTCGGGACAGCCCGAGCAGTACTTC. It yields the protein CASSYSGQPEQYF.

CDR3 region: CASSFISSGAAQPQHF. The CDR3 coding sequence is TGTGCCAGCAGTTTCATTAGCTCAGGGGCGGCTCAGCCCCAGCATTTT. This chain connects TRBV27 to TRBJ1-5; TRBD1 might be the D (6 bases). The CDR3 has 16 residues. Germline lookup yields CDR1 MNHEY and CDR2 SMNVEV (reference sequence). Trimming shortened V by 3 bases and J by 6 bases, and 18 bases separated the two germline ends.

The chain uses TRBV29-1 and TRBJ2-1, with 12 bases that match TRBD2. CDR1 and CDR2 (germline): SQVTM, ANQGSEA. The CDR3 runs to 14 residues. V dropped 8 bases and J dropped 6; count of bases not matched to a gene: 8. For the CDR3, the DNA is TGCAGCTTTCTAGCGGGAGGGACCTCCAATGAGCAGTTCTTC. This gives the protein CSFLAGGTSNEQFF.

The V gene is TRBV21-1, the J gene TRBJ2-7; the D call TRBD2 from the table was never checked on the DNA. TRBV21-1 is annotated as a pseudogene. This CDR3 is built from 15 residues. CDR3 nucleotides: TGTGCCAGCAACATGAGCCTAGCGGGAGTATACGAGCAGTACTTC. It encodes CASNMSLAGVYEQYF.

This sequence joins TRBV27 and TRBJ2-6; D is possibly TRBD1 (5 bases). The CDR3 spans 16 residues. The germline gives CDR1 MNHEY, CDR2 SMNVEV (reference sequence). V lost 5 bases and J lost 1, with 12 bases in between. This chain's CDR3 is CASSLGVGSGANVLTF. CDR3 DNA sequence: TGTGCCAGCAGTCTAGGGGTCGGATCTGGGGCCAACGTCCTGACTTTC.

The rearrangement uses TRBV4-1 and TRBJ2-1; TRBD2 agrees at 11 bases. Per the germline V gene, CDR1 is MGHRA and CDR2 is YSYEKL. V lost 1 base to trimming and J lost 4 bases; unmatched junction nucleotides: 6. This CDR3 is built from 17 residues. This chain's CDR3 is CASSQVWGTSGYNEQFF. CDR3 sequence (DNA): TGCGCCAGCAGCCAAGTTTGGGGGACTAGCGGATACAATGAGCAGTTCTTC.

This chain links TRBV5-1 with TRBJ2-7; D possibly corresponds to TRBD2 (5 bases). CDR3 length: 15 residues. Deletions cut 1 base from V and 2 bases from J, with 13 bases between. Germline V gene lookup returns CDR1 SGHRS and CDR2 YFSETQ. The CDR3 DNA is TGCGCCAGCAGCTTGCGGTCTGACTACGCCTACGAGCAGTACTTC. Encoded protein: CASSLRSDYAYEQYF.

The CDR3 nucleotides are TGTGCCAGTTCGAGGTTTAGGGGGTACTCCTACGAGCAGTACTTC. Translating gives CASSRFRGYSYEQYF. The chain is built from TRBV6-5 and TRBJ2-7; a weak D match, TRBD1 (6 bases). This CDR3 region has 15 residues. V gave up 9 bases and J gave up 0 bases, with 18 bases separating them. CDR1 is MNHEY, CDR2 SVGAGI, per germline.

The chain employs TRBV7-9 and TRBJ1-2, with TRBD1 identical over 7 bases. CDR1 and CDR2 (germline): SEHNR, FQNEAQ (reference sequence). Trimming took 2 bases from V and 1 from J; bases not matched to a gene: 4. The CDR3 loop spans 15 amino acids. DNA for the CDR3: TGTGCCAGCAGCTTACCCCAGGGGGTTAACTATGGCTACACCTTC. Translated, it gives CASSLPQGVNYGYTF.

The chain couples TRBV10-3 to TRBJ1-2; D uncertain. This CDR3 region has 13 residues. V lost 11 bases to trimming and J lost 7 bases, with 20 bases between them. Germline V gene sequence: CDR1 ENHRY, CDR2 SYGVKD. The CDR3: CASGVNEVAGYTF. The DNA for the CDR3 is TGTGCCTCCGGCGTTAATGAGGTAGCTGGCTACACCTTC.